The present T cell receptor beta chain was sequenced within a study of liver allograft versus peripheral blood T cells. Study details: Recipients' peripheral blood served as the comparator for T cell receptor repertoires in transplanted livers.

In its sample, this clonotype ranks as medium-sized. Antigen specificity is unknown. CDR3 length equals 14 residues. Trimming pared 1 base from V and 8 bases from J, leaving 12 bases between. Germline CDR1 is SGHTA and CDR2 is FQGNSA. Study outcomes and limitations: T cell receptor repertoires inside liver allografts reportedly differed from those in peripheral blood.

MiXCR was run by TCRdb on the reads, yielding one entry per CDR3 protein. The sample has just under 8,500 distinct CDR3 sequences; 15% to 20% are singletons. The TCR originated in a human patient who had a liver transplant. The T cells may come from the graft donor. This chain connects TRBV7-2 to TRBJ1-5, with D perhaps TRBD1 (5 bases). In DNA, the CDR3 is TGTGCCAGCAGCTTAGAGAGGGGTTTCAAGCCCCAGCATTTT. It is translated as CASSLERGFKPQHF.